The source of this T cell receptor (beta chain) is a study of T cells in Graves' hyperthyroidism and ophthalmopathy. In the study overall: Peripheral blood was obtained at initial diagnosis, preceding any treatment.

The CDR3 totals 13 residues. Germline V gene sequence: CDR1 SGDLS, CDR2 YYNGEE. PBMCs were obtained from approximately 10 ml fresh peripheral blood. RNA transcripts gave rise to amplified TCR beta CDR3 regions. The HTBI primer set served for first-round RT-PCR of the TCR CDR3. TCRdb fed the multiplex PCR reads into MiXCR, producing one record per CDR3 protein. The sample gives about 520,000 distinct CDR3 sequences, around 22% of which show up once; roughly 12% is in the top ten. On this clonotype itself: The junction differs from germline at one of its ends, possibly a read error.

This sequence joins TRBV9 and TRBJ2-2, with D tentatively TRBD1 or TRBD2 (5 bases each). This TCR was sampled from a woman aged 25 to 39 with Graves' ophthalmopathy. Sequencing input: blood. The DNA of the CDR3 is TGTGCCAGCAGCCTCAGACCCGGTGGGGGGCTGTTTTTT. Its translation is CASSLRPGGGLFF.